This T cell receptor (delta chain) was retrieved from a study of gamma-delta chains in newborns, infants, children. In the study overall: Microbial exposure reportedly drives polyclonal innate γδ T cell expansion after birth.

Germline lookup yields CDR1 GEAIGNYY and CDR2 EKD. With 3 bases removed from V and 0 bases from J, the gap between germline ends came to 8 bases. This CDR3 is built from 16 residues. This clone is labeled as large. Distinct nucleotide sequences in the sample also encode this CDR3. TCRdb re-called the reads through CATT. This sample carries about 3,000 delta-chain clones, roughly a tenth of them seen once, and the ten largest clones take approximately 10%. Specimen: blood. The V gene is TRDV2, the J gene TRDJ3; D unclear. The receptor was derived from a child who was a newborn, infant or young child, either healthy, febrile or measles-vaccinated (not recorded which). The CDR3 coding sequence is TGTGCCTGTGACTCCTTAATCTCCTGGGACACCCGACAGATGTTTTTC. Its translation: CACDSLISWDTRQMFF.